The present T cell receptor beta chain was sequenced within a study of blood T cell repertoires in COVID-19. Study overall: The United States, Italy and Spain provided the acute and convalescent COVID-19 samples.

Germline loops: CDR1 MNHNY, CDR2 SVGAGI (reference sequence). The CDR3 contains 16 residues. V was clipped by 0 bases and J by 3 bases, with 12 bases between them. Assay: immunoSEQ multiplex PCR; the TCRdb copy retains only in-frame clones and omits some. Of 3,000 to 4,000 clones listed, roughly nine tenths are singletons. The sequenced material came from peripheral blood. The chain couples TRBV6-6 to TRBJ2-1, with a tentative D call TRBD2 (5 bases). The sequence was collected from a woman aged 70 to 79 with active COVID-19. CDR3 in DNA: TGTGCCAGCAGTTACTCGGAGGTCAGGAGCTACAATGAGCAGTTCTTC. Translated, it gives CASSYSEVRSYNEQFF.